The 18 T cell receptor beta chains below all came from one sample that was sequenced in a study of blood T cell repertoires in COVID-19. Produced via immunoSEQ multiplex PCR; TCRdb's table is partial and in-frame only. The table records 200,000 to 250,000 clones, roughly nine tenths of them present only once. Sequences were obtained from PBMCs or T cells enriched from blood (not recorded which). Receptors originate from a man aged 25-45 years who had recovered from COVID-19.

The CDR3 DNA reads as TGTGCCAGCAGCTCCAACTATGGCTACACCTTC. Amino acids: CASSSNYGYTF. The V and J genes are TRBV6-5 and TRBJ1-2, with D uncertain. The CDR3 has 11 residues. Trimming stripped 6 bases from V and 2 bases from J, with 4 bases between. Germline V CDR1 and CDR2: MNHEY, SVGAGI.

The chain uses TRBV6-6 and TRBJ1-6; D might be TRBD1 (5 bases). The V gene's germline CDR1 is MNHNY and CDR2 SVGAGI (reference sequence). The CDR3 loop spans 13 amino acids. Deletions cut 2 bases from V and 9 bases from J, with 8 bases between. The CDR3 here is CASSYRQGSPLHF. The CDR3 coding sequence is TGTGCCAGCAGTTACCGGCAGGGTTCACCCCTCCACTTT.

The chain uses TRBV27 and TRBJ1-1; tentative D call: TRBD1 (5 bases). V lost 2 bases, J lost 8 bases, and 9 bases lay in between. Germline CDR1 and CDR2: MNHEY and SMNVEV (reference sequence). The CDR3 contains 12 residues. CDR3 nucleotides: TGTGCCAGCAGTTTAGCGGGGACCGAAGCTTTCTTT. Translation: CASSLAGTEAFF.

The chain recombines TRBV19 with TRBJ2-3; TRBD2 matches at 11 bases. The J segment lost 2 bases and the V segment lost 8 bases, leaving 3 bases of the junction unmatched. The CDR3 covers 14 residues. CDR1 is LNHDA and CDR2 is SQIVND in the germline V gene (reference sequence). CDR3 nucleotide sequence: TGTGCCAGTGGGGGACTAGCGGCCACAGATACGCAGTATTTT. As protein: CASGGLAATDTQYF.

The J gene is TRBJ2-6, the V gene TRBV7-9; 9 nucleotides agree with TRBD1. Germline loops: CDR1 SEHNR, CDR2 FQNEAQ (reference sequence). The CDR3 runs to 16 residues. Trimming at V came to 5 bases and at J to 3 bases, leaving 5 bases not matched to a gene. CDR3 DNA sequence: TGTGCCAGCAGCCCTGACAGGGGGAGTGGGGCCAACGTCCTGACTTTC. Its translation is CASSPDRGSGANVLTF.

This chain connects TRBV24-1 to TRBJ2-7, with a tentative D call TRBD1 (6 bases). Germline loops: CDR1 KGHDR, CDR2 SFDVKD. V was cut by 1 base and J by 10 bases, with 7 bases left in between. This CDR3 has 11 amino acids. Here the CDR3 reads CATSDFRGQYF. As DNA, the CDR3 is TGTGCCACCAGTGATTTCAGGGGTCAGTACTTC.

This clone occurred a few times. This sequence joins TRBV28 and TRBJ1-2; TRBD1 matches 8 bases. The CDR3 runs 13 residues. CDR1 is MDHEN and CDR2 is SYDVKM in the germline V gene. V was pared by 7 bases and J by 4 bases, with 5 bases of the junction left unmatched. The DNA for the CDR3 is TGTGCCAGCATGACAGGGGACAGCTATGGCTACACCTTC. It codes for CASMTGDSYGYTF.

The chain joins TRBV10-3 to TRBJ2-7; TRBD2 might be the D (6 bases). Germline-derived CDR1 and CDR2 are ENHRY and SYGVKD. CDR3 size: 14 residues. The V end was cut by 11 bases, the J end by 3 bases, with 20 bases between. The CDR3 DNA reads TGTGCCTCCCGATTGGGACTGGGAAACTACGAGCAGTACTTC. This codes for CASRLGLGNYEQYF.

J is TRBJ1-5 and V is TRBV18; perhaps TRBD1 as D (5 bases). Germline CDR1 reads KGHSH; CDR2 reads LQKENI. The CDR3 loop spans 13 amino acids. Trimming removed 6 bases from V and 6 bases from J, with 12 bases in between. The CDR3, as DNA: TGTGCCAGCTCGCCCGACAGTAGTCAGCCCCAGCATTTT. Protein sequence: CASSPDSSQPQHF. The whole variable domain, filled in from reference TRBV18 and TRBJ1-5, reads NAGVMQNPRHLVRRRGQEARLRCSPMKGHSHVYWYRQLPEEGLKFMVYLQKENIIDESGMPKERFSAEFPKEGPSILRIQQVVRGDSAAYFCASSPDSSQPQHFGDGTRLSIL.

The genes are TRBV6-5 and TRBJ2-5, with 10 bases fitting TRBD1. Germline V gene lookup returns CDR1 MNHEY and CDR2 SVGAGI. This CDR3 region has 14 residues. V dropped 6 bases and J dropped 7; count of bases not matched to a gene: 8. This CDR3 is CASSPPDRGGTQYF. The DNA of the CDR3 is TGTGCCAGCAGCCCACCGGACAGGGGGGGGACCCAGTACTTC.

V usage is TRBV19 and J usage is TRBJ2-4, with unresolved D. The V end was cut by 1 base, the J end by 0 bases, with 4 bases between. This CDR3 has 14 residues. Germline V CDR1 and CDR2: LNHDA, SQIVND (reference sequence). In DNA form, the CDR3 reads TGTGCCAGTAGTATAGTCCTAGCCAAAAACATTCAGTACTTC. This gives the protein CASSIVLAKNIQYF.

The rearrangement uses TRBV18 and TRBJ1-6; weak D call: TRBD1 (5 bases). The germline V gene has CDR1 KGHSH and CDR2 LQKENI. V lost 6 bases and J 7 bases, leaving 13 bases between the germline ends. This CDR3 spans 14 amino acids. The CDR3 loop is CASSRQSDNSPLHF. The CDR3, as DNA: TGTGCCAGCTCCCGACAGTCCGACAATTCACCCCTCCACTTT.

The CDR3: CASGTWGTDTQYF. Here the CDR3 DNA reads TGTGCCAGCGGGACTTGGGGCACAGATACGCAGTATTTT. V usage is TRBV2 and J usage is TRBJ2-3; perhaps TRBD2 as D (6 bases). V was cut by 8 bases and J by 1 base, with 10 bases left in between. This CDR3 region has 13 residues. The germline V gene encodes CDR1 SNHLY and CDR2 FYNNEI.

The chain recombines TRBV18 with TRBJ2-3; TRBD1 aligns across 8 bases. Germline values: CDR1 KGHSH, CDR2 LQKENI. The CDR3 runs to 15 residues. The trim removed 4 bases at V and 2 bases at J, leaving 5 bases unmatched. CDR3 DNA sequence: TGTGCCAGCTCACAGCTGGGACAGGTCACAGATACGCAGTATTTT. This encodes CASSQLGQVTDTQYF. Full variable domain (remainder filled in from reference TRBV18 and TRBJ2-3): NAGVMQNPRHLVRRRGQEARLRCSPMKGHSHVYWYRQLPEEGLKFMVYLQKENIIDESGMPKERFSAEFPKEGPSILRIQQVVRGDSAAYFCASSQLGQVTDTQYFGPGTRLTVL.

This clone was picked up one time. The rearrangement joins TRBV11-2 to TRBJ1-4; 7 nucleotides line up with TRBD1. Trimming took 5 bases from V and 6 from J; bases not matched to a gene: 9. This CDR3 has 15 residues. The germline V gene encodes CDR1 SGHAT and CDR2 FQNNGV. In nucleotides, the CDR3 is TGTGCCAGCAGCGCCATACAGGGGCGCCATGAAAAACTGTTTTTT. Translating gives CASSAIQGRHEKLFF.

The V and J genes are TRBV27 and TRBJ1-3; D is undetermined. CDR1 and CDR2 from the germline V gene are MNHEY and SMNVEV (reference sequence). V lost 5 bases to trimming and J lost 14 bases, with 4 bases between them. The CDR3 is 8 amino acids. The CDR3 DNA sequence: TGTGCCAGCAGTCCCGTATATTTT. Encoded protein: CASSPVYF.

The V call is TRBV28, the J call TRBJ1-2; D is ambiguous. Germline CDR1 and CDR2: MDHEN and SYDVKM. CDR3 size: 11 residues. The V end was cut by 3 bases, the J end by 8 bases, with 7 bases between. CDR3 amino acids: CASSFSVGYTF. CDR3 bases: TGTGCCAGCAGTTTTAGCGTGGGCTACACCTTC.

The chain has TRBV3-1 (or the pseudogene TRBV3-2) and TRBJ1-6; D is unclear. Germline assignment: CDR1 LGHDT and CDR2 YNNKEL (reference sequence). The V and J ends lost 1 base and 9 bases respectively, with 7 bases between them. CDR3 size: 13 residues. In DNA form, the CDR3 reads TGTGCCAGCAGCCAAGTAGGCGGTTCACCCCTCCACTTT. It is translated as CASSQVGGSPLHF.